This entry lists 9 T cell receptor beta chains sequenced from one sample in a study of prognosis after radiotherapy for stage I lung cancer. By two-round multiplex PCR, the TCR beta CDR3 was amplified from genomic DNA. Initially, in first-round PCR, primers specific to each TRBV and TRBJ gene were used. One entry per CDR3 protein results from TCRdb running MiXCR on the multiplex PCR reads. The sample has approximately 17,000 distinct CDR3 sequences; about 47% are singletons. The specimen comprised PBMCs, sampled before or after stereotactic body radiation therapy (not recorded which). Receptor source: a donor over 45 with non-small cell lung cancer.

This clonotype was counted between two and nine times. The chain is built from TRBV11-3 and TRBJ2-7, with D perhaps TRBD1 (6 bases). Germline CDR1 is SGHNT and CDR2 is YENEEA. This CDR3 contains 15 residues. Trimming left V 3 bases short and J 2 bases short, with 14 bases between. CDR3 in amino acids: CASSLAQGPAYEQYF. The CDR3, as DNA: TGTGCCAGCAGCTTGGCCCAGGGGCCAGCCTACGAGCAGTACTTC.

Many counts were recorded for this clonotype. In nucleotides, the CDR3 is TGCAGCGTTGTTGGTAGCGGGAGGGGCTTGGAGTTCTTC. This gives the protein CSVVGSGRGLEFF. The chain is built from TRBV29-1 and TRBJ2-1; TRBD2 agrees at 11 bases. Germline V gene data show CDR1 as SQVTM and CDR2 as ANQGSEA. The J segment lost 14 bases and the V segment lost 4 bases, leaving 10 bases of the junction unmatched. The CDR3 extends over 13 amino acids.

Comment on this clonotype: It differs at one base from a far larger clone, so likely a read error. DNA of the CDR3: TGTGCCAGCAAAATGGGGGCACTAGCGGGGCATCGCGCGAACACCGGGGAGCTGTTTTTT. Encoded protein: CASKMGALAGHRANTGELFF. The chain carries TRBV6-6 and TRBJ2-2; 10 nucleotides line up with TRBD2. From germline, CDR1 is MNHNY and CDR2 SVGAGI (reference sequence). This CDR3 has 20 residues. Germline trimming cut 7 bases from V and 0 bases from J; bases unmatched to any gene: 17.

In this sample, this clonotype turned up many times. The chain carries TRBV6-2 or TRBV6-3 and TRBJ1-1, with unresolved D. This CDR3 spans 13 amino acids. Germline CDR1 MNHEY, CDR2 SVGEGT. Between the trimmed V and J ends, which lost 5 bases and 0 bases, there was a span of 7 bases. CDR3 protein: CASSLFMNTEAFF. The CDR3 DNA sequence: TGTGCCAGCAGTCTATTTATGAACACTGAAGCTTTCTTT.

The CDR3 sequence: CASSLEGASLQETQYF. The CDR3 coding sequence is TGTGCCAGCAGCTTAGAGGGTGCGTCCCTCCAAGAGACCCAGTACTTC. The chain joins TRBV11-3 to TRBJ2-5; no clear D gene. The CDR3 runs 16 residues. Germline values: CDR1 SGHNT, CDR2 YENEEA. V lost 0 bases to trimming and J lost 1 base, with 12 bases between them. The variable domain in full, completed from reference TRBV11-3 and TRBJ2-5, reads EAGVVQSPRYKIIEKKQPVAFWCNPISGHNTLYWYLQNLGQGPELLIRYENEEAVDDSQLPKDRFSAERLKGVDSTLKIQPAELGDSAVYLCASSLEGASLQETQYFGPGTRLLVL.

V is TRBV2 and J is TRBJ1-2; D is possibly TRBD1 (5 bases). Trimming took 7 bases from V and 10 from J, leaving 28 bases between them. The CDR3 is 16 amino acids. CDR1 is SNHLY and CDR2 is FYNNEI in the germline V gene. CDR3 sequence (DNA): TGTGCCAGCAATCACCCTGGGGACGGCACTAACTATTTCTACACCTTC. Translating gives CASNHPGDGTNYFYTF.

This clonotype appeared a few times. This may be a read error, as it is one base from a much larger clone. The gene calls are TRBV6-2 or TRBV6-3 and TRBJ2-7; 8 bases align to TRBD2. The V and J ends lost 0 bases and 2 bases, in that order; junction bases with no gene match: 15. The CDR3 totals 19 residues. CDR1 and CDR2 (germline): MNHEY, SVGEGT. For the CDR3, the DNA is TGTGCCAGCAGTTACTCTCAGGGGACTAGAGGGAGCGTGGCCTACGAGCAGTACTTC. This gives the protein CASSYSQGTRGSVAYEQYF.

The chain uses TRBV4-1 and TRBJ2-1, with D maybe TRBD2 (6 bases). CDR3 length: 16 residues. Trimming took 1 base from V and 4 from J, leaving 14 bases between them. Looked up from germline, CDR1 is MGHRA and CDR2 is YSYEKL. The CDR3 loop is CASSQGSSGCYNEQFF. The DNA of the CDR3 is TGCGCCAGCAGCCAAGGTTCCAGCGGGTGTTACAATGAGCAGTTCTTC.

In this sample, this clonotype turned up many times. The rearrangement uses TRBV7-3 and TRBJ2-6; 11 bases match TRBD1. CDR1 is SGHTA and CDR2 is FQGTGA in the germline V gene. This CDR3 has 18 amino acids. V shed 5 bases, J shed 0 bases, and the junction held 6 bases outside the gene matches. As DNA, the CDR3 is TGTGCCAGCAGCAGTCAAGGACAGGGGGCCTCTGGGGCCAACGTCCTGACTTTC. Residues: CASSSQGQGASGANVLTF.